This record concerns one T cell receptor beta chain sequence. The data originate from a study of Ad26.COV2.S vaccination and SARS-CoV-2 variants. Study-wide background: Administration of Ad26.COV2.S was intramuscular, either once or twice 56 days apart.

As to treatment: some 20 received Ad26.COV2.S at low or high dose, single or two shots; about 5 received placebo; per-sample allocation not given. Sampling occurred on day 63 after the first vaccine or placebo injection. In germline, CDR1 is LGHNA, CDR2 YSLEER. This CDR3 comprises 16 residues. V was cut by 2 bases and J by 8 bases, with 16 bases left in between. Using immunoSEQ multiplex PCR, the repertoire was profiled, and TCRdb retains in-frame clones only, with some absent. This table holds hundreds of thousands of clones, 80% to 90% found once. This sequence originates from a person aged 18 to 59 who received the Ad26.COV2.S COVID-19 vaccine or a placebo. The chain carries TRBV4-3 and TRBJ1-6, with D unresolved. The sample consisted of peripheral blood, taken in a trial of Ad26.COV2.S vaccine versus placebo. The CDR3 region has the DNA TGCGCCAGCAGCCAAAACCCCTCAAGTTCAGATTCACCCCTCCACTTT. Translated: CASSQNPSSSDSPLHF.